This TCR beta chain was identified during a study of blood T cell repertoires in COVID-19 (dated by TCRdb to between 2020 and 2021). Notes on the research overall: Samples from collaborators originated in the United States, Italy and Spain and spanned both the acute and convalescent phases of COVID-19. The prospective study material was composed of cDNA or gDNA derived from T cells, B-cell-depleted T cells, or PBMCs. Subjects who had been exposed to COVID-19, were actively infected with it, or had recovered from it provided the deeply sampled blood TCRbeta repertoires that made up the dataset. The repertoires were made available in a free public database intended to serve as a resource for research on the immune response to SARS-CoV-2. Samples were obtained from the ongoing ImmuneRACE study (first 160 participants) and from some 1,200 subjects provided by 6 global collaborators. Sample metadata almost always included a de-identified subject ID, COVID-19 status, age in years and sex. Where HLA class I and class II types were available, the types were taken from metadata supplied by the sample provider, not from assay-based typing.

To note about this clone: What this receptor recognizes is not known. Base qualities are not provided; no much larger clone lies one nucleotide away.

General findings and caveats noted by the study authors: The quantity of clinical and demographic metadata differed by source and by participant and was supplied without curation.

TCRbeta CDR3 regions were amplified from genomic DNA using the immunoSEQ Assay, a bias-controlled multiplex PCR. Per the source publication's procedure: Nucleated cell counts per sample were estimated from amplification of reference gene primers within the assay. Sequence reads were collapsed and filtered to measure the absolute abundance of every unique TCRbeta CDR3 rearrangement. For each sample, productive Simpson clonality was calculated as the square root of Simpson's diversity index over productive rearrangements. TCRdb re-hosts the immuneACCESS table, in-frame sequences only. Its copies lack some clones; in the studies checked, an unresolved V gene accounts for under half of them, and the cause for the rest is not known. That table is the source of V, J and clone size, and D and trimming were worked out from the DNA. The table for this sample lists about 68,000 clones; roughly 90% of them were counted only once. Jointly, the top ten make up 4.8% of the sample.

CDR1 and CDR2, per the germline V gene, are MNHEY and SVGAGI. The trim is 8 bases for V and 5 bases for J, with a gap of 18 bases between the germline ends. Reading from cysteine to phenylalanine, the CDR3 counts 14 amino acids. Just CDR3 DNA is preserved here, 42 bases in frame from base 1. The collaborating institutions used their own protocols to collect whole blood in K2EDTA tubes. For TCRbeta analysis, collaborators shipped samples in one of three forms: frozen whole blood, isolated PBMCs, or DNA extracted from either of those sample types. Sequenced input: peripheral blood. The receptor was derived from a woman aged 55 to 70 with active COVID-19. The V gene is TRBV6-5 and the J gene is TRBJ2-5; TRBD2 might be the D gene, on 6 matching bases. The CDR3 corresponds to CASRGGAYTETQYF. In nucleotides, the sequence is TGTGCCAGCCGCGGCGGGGCATATACGGAGACCCAGTACTTC.